One and the same sample provided the 17 T cell receptor beta chains below, sequenced in a study of T cell responses to AZD1222 COVID-19 vaccine. Repertoires were generated with immunoSEQ multiplex PCR, while TCRdb's copy carries only in-frame clones and drops some. The top ten hold approximately 15% of the sample, which has 89,000 or so clones, approximately 89% seen once. The sequencing used peripheral blood, collected on day 0 of AZD1222 vaccination. These receptors were obtained from an adult in good health.

The genes are TRBV5-4 and TRBJ1-2, with a weak D call TRBD1 (6 bases). Germline V lookup: CDR1 SGHNT, CDR2 YYREEE (reference sequence). Trimming pared 4 bases from V and 5 bases from J, leaving 15 bases between. This CDR3 has 14 amino acids. Here the CDR3 DNA reads TGTGCCAGCAGCCTGAACGACAGGCCTTATGGCTACACCTTC. It codes for CASSLNDRPYGYTF.

The chain uses TRBV6-5 and TRBJ1-4; 9 bases map to TRBD1. The CDR3 runs to 14 residues. Germline assignment: CDR1 MNHEY and CDR2 SVGAGI. The V and J ends lost 8 bases and 7 bases, in that order; junction bases with no gene match: 8. The DNA for the CDR3 is TGTGCCAGCGGCAGGGGGACAGGGCGTGAAAAACTGTTTTTT. Amino acid sequence: CASGRGTGREKLFF.

This chain connects TRBV27 to TRBJ1-1; tentatively, D is TRBD1 (6 bases). CDR3 length: 15 residues. The germline V and J ends were trimmed by 2 bases and 1 base, with 11 bases remaining between them. Germline-derived CDR1 and CDR2 are MNHEY and SMNVEV (reference sequence). The CDR3 DNA sequence: TGTGCCAGCAGTTTAGGTTGGACAGAGAACACTGAAGCTTTCTTT. Protein product: CASSLGWTENTEAFF.

J is TRBJ1-5 and V is TRBV6-5; 7 bases are a match to TRBD1. Looked up from germline, CDR1 is MNHEY and CDR2 is SVGAGI. This CDR3 comprises 15 residues. Unmatched junction bases numbered 8, after V lost 7 bases and J lost 2 bases. The DNA of the CDR3 is TGTGCCAGCATACAAGGGGGCTACGGCAATCAGCCCCAGCATTTT. Translating it yields CASIQGGYGNQPQHF.

The V call is TRBV3-1 (or the pseudogene TRBV3-2), the J call TRBJ1-5; D may be TRBD1 (5 bases). The CDR3 runs 17 residues. Germline CDR1 LGHDT, CDR2 YNNKEL (reference sequence). V lost 1 base to trimming and J lost 2 bases, with 15 bases between them. CDR3 bases: TGTGCCAGCAGCCAAGGGGTCGGACCGGGGGGCAATCAGCCCCAGCATTTT. Amino acids: CASSQGVGPGGNQPQHF.

The rearrangement joins TRBV14 to TRBJ1-1, with D possibly matching TRBD1 (6 bases). V shed 1 base and J shed 1 base, with 7 bases lying between them. Germline V CDR1 and CDR2: SGHDN, FVKESK. The CDR3 is 14 residues long. The CDR3 protein is CASSQGTANTEAFF. The CDR3 region has the DNA TGTGCCAGCAGCCAAGGGACAGCGAACACTGAAGCTTTCTTT.

This clone was picked up one time. The genes are TRBV6-6 and TRBJ2-6; D not certain. This CDR3 comprises 16 residues. V lost 0 bases, J lost 0 bases, and 6 bases lay in between. Looked up from germline, CDR1 is MNHNY and CDR2 is SVGAGI (reference sequence). CDR3 nucleotides: TGTGCCAGCAGTTACTCGGGCCGCTCTGGGGCCAACGTCCTGACTTTC. Protein: CASSYSGRSGANVLTF.

This chain joins TRBV18 and TRBJ1-2; 7 bases are shared with TRBD1. Germline V gene data show CDR1 as KGHSH and CDR2 as LQKENI. The CDR3 runs 15 residues. Germline trimming cut 1 base from V and 3 bases from J; bases unmatched to any gene: 5. In DNA, the CDR3 is TGTGCCAGCTCACCACAGGGGGCAAGTCACTATGGCTACACCTTC. It specifies CASSPQGASHYGYTF. Full variable domain (outside the CDR3, taken from reference TRBV18 and TRBJ1-2): NAGVMQNPRHLVRRRGQEARLRCSPMKGHSHVYWYRQLPEEGLKFMVYLQKENIIDESGMPKERFSAEFPKEGPSILRIQQVVRGDSAAYFCASSPQGASHYGYTFGSGTRLTVV.

CDR3 sequence: CSVEGWSSYEQYF. The CDR3 nucleotides are TGCAGCGTTGAAGGTTGGAGCTCCTACGAGCAGTACTTC. The rearrangement links TRBV29-1 to TRBJ2-7; the D is unclear. The CDR3 runs 13 residues. Germline values: CDR1 SQVTM, CDR2 ANQGSEA. Trimming stripped 1 base from V and 0 bases from J, with 7 bases between.

This chain uses TRBV5-6 with TRBJ2-1; 11 bases align to TRBD2. CDR1 SGHDT and CDR2 YYEEEE come from the germline V gene. This CDR3 contains 17 residues. J was trimmed by 6 bases and V by 4 bases; bases with no gene match: 12. The CDR3 sequence: CASSRIFSGRAGNEQFF. The CDR3 bases are TGTGCCAGCAGCCGCATTTTTAGCGGGAGGGCCGGCAATGAGCAGTTCTTC.

The chain is built from TRBV19 and TRBJ1-2; 10 bases line up with TRBD1. The V gene's germline CDR1 is LNHDA and CDR2 SQIVND (reference sequence). V gave up 7 bases and J gave up 1 base; unmatched junction bases: 9. There are 16 residues in the CDR3. Written as DNA, the CDR3 is TGTGCCAGTATCCCCGGGACAGGGGTTTATAACTATGGCTACACCTTC. It translates to CASIPGTGVYNYGYTF.

This chain connects TRBV10-3 to TRBJ2-5; a possible D gene is TRBD1 (7 bases). The CDR3 spans 14 residues. Trimming removed 4 bases at V and 5 bases at J, with 14 bases between. Germline values: CDR1 ENHRY, CDR2 SYGVKD. The CDR3 coding sequence is TGTGCCATCAGTGGCCAGGGGGGCCGCGAGACCCAGTACTTC. Protein product: CAISGQGGRETQYF.

The CDR3 DNA follows: TGTGCCAGCAGATCTACCCCAAGCGAGCAGTACTTC. It translates to CASRSTPSEQYF. The J gene is TRBJ2-7, the V gene TRBV13; D gene ambiguous. V shed 6 bases and J shed 6 bases, with 12 bases lying between them. The CDR3 is made up of 12 amino acids. Germline V gives CDR1 PRHDT, CDR2 FYEKMQ (reference sequence).

J is TRBJ1-3 and V is TRBV11-2, with D possibly being TRBD1 (5 bases). CDR1 SGHAT and CDR2 FQNNGV come from the germline V gene. The CDR3 has 15 amino acids. V was clipped by 1 base and J by 3 bases, with 10 bases between them. CDR3 in amino acids: CASSLGGAGGNTIYF. DNA for the CDR3: TGTGCCAGCAGCTTAGGAGGGGCCGGTGGAAACACCATATATTTT.

The chain employs TRBV19 and TRBJ2-7, with TRBD1 matching 8 bases. Germline CDR1 reads LNHDA; CDR2 reads SQIVND (reference sequence). Trimming removed 10 bases from V and 2 bases from J; junction bases left unmatched: 10. CDR3 length equals 14 residues. CDR3 in DNA: TGTGCCACAGCCCGGGGGACAGGTACCTACGAGCAGTACTTC. Translated: CATARGTGTYEQYF. Full variable domain (missing parts from reference TRBV19 and TRBJ2-7): DGGITQSPKYLFRKEGQNVTLSCEQNLNHDAMYWYRQDPGQGLRLIYYSQIVNDFQKGDIAEGYSVSREKKESFPLTVTSAQKNPTAFYLCATARGTGTYEQYFGPGTRLTVT.

V is TRBV29-1 and J is TRBJ1-2, with TRBD1 as a possible D gene (6 bases). The germline gives CDR1 SQVTM, CDR2 ANQGSEA. V lost 3 bases and J lost 2, with 16 bases in between. The CDR3 loop spans 15 amino acids. The CDR3: CSVDAGGRINYGYTF. The CDR3 DNA sequence: TGCAGCGTTGACGCCGGGGGCAGAATCAACTATGGCTACACCTTC.

This clone was observed a single time. The V and J genes are TRBV5-8 and TRBJ2-7, with 16 bases aligning to TRBD2. The germline CDR1 and CDR2 sequences are SGHTS and YDEGEE. The ends lost 0 bases at V and 6 bases at J; junction bases unmatched: 12. This CDR3 comprises 19 residues. The CDR3 region has the DNA TGTGCCAGCAGCTTGGTATCTTGGGGACTAGCGGGAGGGCCACGCGAGCAGTACTTC. This codes for CASSLVSWGLAGGPREQYF.